This T cell receptor (beta chain) derives from a study of blood T cell repertoires in COVID-19 (dated by TCRdb to about 2020). Regarding the study in general: Samples from collaborators originated in the United States, Italy and Spain and spanned both the acute and convalescent phases of COVID-19. Where HLA class I and class II types were available, the types were taken from metadata supplied by the sample provider, not from assay-based typing. Nearly every sample came with metadata listing a de-identified subject ID, COVID-19 status, age in years and sex. The material from the prospective study consisted of cDNA or gDNA derived from T cells, B-cell-depleted T cells, or PBMCs. The repertoires were made available in a free public database intended to serve as a resource for research on the immune response to SARS-CoV-2. Samples were obtained from the ongoing ImmuneRACE study (first 160 participants) and from about 1,300 subjects provided by 6 global collaborators. Subjects who had been exposed to COVID-19, were actively infected with it, or had recovered from it provided the deeply sampled blood TCRbeta repertoires that made up the dataset. What the work shows at the level of the full study, not this receptor alone: The amount of clinical and demographic metadata varied by source and participant and was provided uncurated.

The collaborating institutions used their own protocols to collect whole blood in K2EDTA tubes. Collaborator samples were shipped for TCRbeta analysis as frozen whole blood, isolated PBMCs, or DNA extracted from either sample type. A note on this clone: Its antigen has not been determined. Base qualities are not provided; no much larger clone lies one nucleotide away.

The immunoSEQ Assay, a bias-controlled multiplex PCR, was used to amplify TCRbeta CDR3 regions from genomic DNA. As for the authors' bioinformatics: The number of nucleated cells in each sample was estimated from the amplification of reference gene primers within the assay. To quantify the absolute abundance of each unique TCRbeta CDR3 rearrangement, sequence reads were collapsed and filtered. Productive Simpson clonality was computed per sample as the square root of Simpson's diversity index over productive rearrangements. This immuneACCESS table, as held by TCRdb, lists in-frame sequences with V and J called but not all clones. Of the missing ones, under half trace to an unresolved V gene in checked studies; the others have no known cause. The DNA gave D and trimming, while V, J and clone size come from that table. For this sample the table gives more than 60,000 clones, of which 80% to 90% were detected only once. The top ten clones comprise roughly 7.2% of the sample.

From the cysteine up to the phenylalanine, the CDR3 has a length of 15 residues. The only DNA kept is the CDR3, 45 bases in frame from the first base. V lost 2 bases and J lost 2 bases; the stretch between them is 11 bases long. The germline V gene encodes CDR1 SGHTA and CDR2 FQGNSA. This receptor chain uses TRBV7-2 and TRBJ2-3; possibly the D gene is TRBD1, per 6 matching bases. Material for sequencing was peripheral blood. The sequence derives from a man in his fifties or sixties with acute or convalescent COVID-19. The DNA sequence is given as TGTGCCAGCAGCTTAATACTGGGGGCCACAGATACGCAGTATTTT. This yields the protein CASSLILGATDTQYF.